This TCR beta chain is drawn from a study of blood T cell repertoires in COVID-19. On the study more broadly: Sites across the United States, Italy and Spain contributed samples from acute and convalescent COVID-19. PBMCs, B-cell-depleted T cells, or T cells were the source of the cDNA or gDNA that made up the material.

Methods used by the authors: Estimation of nucleated cell counts was performed using reference gene primer amplification. Sequencing was performed with immunoSEQ multiplex PCR; in TCRdb, only in-frame clones are kept and a portion is missing. Clone size and the V and J calls come from that table; the DNA yielded D and trimming. The table includes over 85,000 clones, more than 75% detected once. Unmatched junction bases numbered 11, after V lost 5 bases and J lost 4 bases. The germline CDR1 and CDR2 sequences are SGHVS and FNYEAQ. This CDR3 has 18 residues. The specimen was peripheral blood. This chain uses TRBV7-6 with TRBJ2-6; 10 positions agree with TRBD2. The clonotype comes from an elderly woman with acute or convalescent COVID-19. The CDR3 nucleotides read TGTGCCAGCAGCCCCCGGTTAGCGGGGGGTTTGGGGGCCAACGTCCTGACTTTC. Amino acid sequence: CASSPRLAGGLGANVLTF.